This TCR beta chain was captured by sequencing in a study of blood T cells in healthy people across ages. Each sample yielded at least 5 micrograms of PBMC total RNA. General study points: Diversity figures based on one million T cells were deemed too low. Fewer expanded clones and more diversity marked long-lived versus aged donors.

PCR was performed a second time for roughly 7 to 11 cycles using a sample-barcoded 5' primer and a J-beta primer mix. With 12 random nucleotides, a template-switch adaptor tagged each individual cDNA molecule. TCRdb itself ran the 5' RACE reads through MiXCR, one entry per CDR3 protein. This sample carries hundreds of thousands of distinct CDR3 sequences, roughly 53% of them seen once, and the ten largest clones take around 41%. About this clonotype: Its antigen is not identified.

Specimen: blood. This receptor was identified in a man older than 75 in good health.

CDR3 sequence: CASSVFVGTGPIGNQPQHF. Here the CDR3 DNA reads TGTGCCAGCAGTGTTTTCGTCGGGACAGGGCCAATCGGCAATCAGCCCCAGCATTTT. This chain joins TRBV2 and TRBJ1-5, with 9 bases matching TRBD1. This CDR3 contains 19 residues. Germline V lookup: CDR1 SNHLY, CDR2 FYNNEI. V was pared by 4 bases and J by 2 bases, with 15 bases of the junction left unmatched. The variable domain in full, with the rest retrieved from reference TRBV2 and TRBJ1-5, is EPEVTQTPSHQVTQMGQEVILRCVPISNHLYFYWYRQILGQKVEFLVSFYNNEISEKSEIFDDQFSVERPDGSNFTLKIRSTKLEDSAMYFCASSVFVGTGPIGNQPQHFGDGTRLSIL.